The clone carrying this TCR beta chain was picked up a small number of times. Antigen unknown. The record originates from a study of blood T cells in healthy people across ages. Study details: Capturing about one barcoded beta molecule per two T cells was achieved by template switching.

Regarding the study as a whole: Diversity was higher, and naive CD4+ cells more numerous, in long-lived donors than in aged donors.

Using a J-beta primer mix together with a sample-barcoded 5' primer, a second PCR was run for roughly 6 to 12 cycles. TCRdb reprocessed the 5' RACE reads via MiXCR and lists one record per CDR3 protein. The table has around 670,000 distinct CDR3 sequences, about 30% seen once. This clonotype was sampled from a woman aged 80 or older in good health. Sequenced: blood.

The CDR3 reads CAWSVSGYYGYTF. In DNA form, the CDR3 reads TGTGCCTGGAGTGTATCGGGGTATTATGGCTACACCTTC. V usage is TRBV30 and J usage is TRBJ1-2; D is unclear. The V gene's germline CDR1 is GTSNPN and CDR2 SVGIG (reference sequence). V lost 0 bases, J lost 5 bases, and 10 bases lay in between. This CDR3 has 13 residues. Variable domain in full (rest from reference TRBV30 and TRBJ1-2): SQTIHQWPATLVQPVGSPLSLECTVEGTSNPNLYWYRQAAGRGLQLLFYSVGIGQISSEVPQNLSASRPQDRQFILSSKKLLLSDSGFYLCAWSVSGYYGYTFGSGTRLTVV.